This is a list of T cell receptor beta chains from one sample in a study of cytomegalovirus exposure and HLA in healthy donors. Using immunoSEQ multiplex PCR, the repertoire was profiled, and TCRdb retains in-frame clones only, with some absent. This sample has 110,000 to 150,000 clones, with roughly three quarters found just once. Source material: PBMCs. The receptors come from a woman aged 40 to 50 in good health and CMV-seronegative. Each CDR3 is given with its conserved first and last residue. A D gene is named only where the DNA matches it firmly. Expanded clones get a size class; other rows say once, few or many, or leave the size out.

>TRBV7-9|-|TRBJ2-3|-
TGTGCCAGCCGAGGGACTGGGGAAGGTACGCAGTATTTT
CASRGTGEGTQYF
>TRBV19|TRBD1|TRBJ1-6|-
TGTGCCAGTAGTACGGGACAGAATTTTGCACCCCTCCACTTT
CASSTGQNFAPLHF
>TRBV5-5|-|TRBJ2-1|few
TGTGCCAGCAGTAAGGCAGGTGCCGTCTCCTACAATGAGCAGTTCTTC
CASSKAGAVSYNEQFF
>TRBV10-1|TRBD2|TRBJ2-2|-
TGCGCCAGCAGTGAGGATCGGGGAGGGCGGACCGGGGAGCTGTTTTTT
CASSEDRGGRTGELFF
>TRBV27|TRBD1|TRBJ2-1|-
TGTGCCAGCAGTCACATCCGACAGGGCATCTCCTACAATGAGCAGTTCTTC
CASSHIRQGISYNEQFF
>TRBV2|-|TRBJ1-2|few
TGTGCCAGCCTAACTGACAGGACCGCTAACTATGGCTACACCTTC
CASLTDRTANYGYTF
>TRBV9|-|TRBJ1-3|once
TGTGCCAGCAGCGTAGAAGGAGGACGAGGAAACACCATATATTTT
CASSVEGGRGNTIYF
>TRBV5-1|-|TRBJ1-4|-
TGCGCCAGCAGCGACCCAACGACAGGCAGCAGTGAAAAACTGTTTTTT
CASSDPTTGSSEKLFF
>TRBV10-3|TRBD1|TRBJ1-2|-
TGTGCCATCAGTGAATCCGCGGGGACAGGGGGCTCTGGCTACACCTTC
CAISESAGTGGSGYTF
>TRBV4-2|-|TRBJ2-6|-
TGTGCCAGCAGCCATAAGGCAGGGCTAATAGAGGAAGGGGCCAACGTCCTGACTTTC
CASSHKAGLIEEGANVLTF
>TRBV30|-|TRBJ1-2|-
TGTGCCTGGAGCGACGGGGGGTATGGCTACACCTTC
CAWSDGGYGYTF
>TRBV28|TRBD1|TRBJ1-6|-
TGTGCCAGCAGTTCCGGACAGGGATATTCACCCCTCCACTTT
CASSSGQGYSPLHF
>TRBV6-1|TRBD1|TRBJ2-1|-
TGTGCCAGCAGACTGACAGGGGGCAAGAACAATGAGCAGTTCTTC
CASRLTGGKNNEQFF
>TRBV5-4|-|TRBJ2-5|once
TGTGCCAGCAGCTTGAAATCCCAGGAGACCCAGTACTTC
CASSLKSQETQYF
>TRBV4-1|TRBD2|TRBJ2-1|-
TGCGCCAGCAGCCAAGATCGGCAGCGGGGGTATGAGCAGTTCTTC
CASSQDRQRGYEQFF
>TRBV27|TRBD1|TRBJ2-7|-
TGTGCCAGCAGTTACAGTTTCCTCCTGGGACAGGCCCCCTACGAGCAGTACTTC
CASSYSFLLGQAPYEQYF
>TRBV6-5|-|TRBJ1-5|-
TGTGCCAGCAGTTACTCTCAGGGCAATCAGCCCCAGCATTTT
CASSYSQGNQPQHF
>TRBV27|TRBD1|TRBJ1-5|-
TGTGCCAGCAAGAAAACCGGGACAGGGAATCAGCCCCAGCATTTT
CASKKTGTGNQPQHF
>TRBV6-5|-|TRBJ1-2|-
TGTGCCAGCAGTGATTTTAGTGGCTACACCTTC
CASSDFSGYTF
>TRBV20-1|-|TRBJ1-2|-
TGTAGTGCCATGAGGGGCTACACCTTC
CSAMRGYTF
>TRBV5-1|-|TRBJ2-1|few
TGCGCCAGCAGCTTGAGGGTGGGCACGGCGGGCAATGAGCAGTTCTTC
CASSLRVGTAGNEQFF
>TRBV5-6|TRBD2|TRBJ2-3|-
TGTGCCAGCAGCGCGGGACTAGCGGGAGCTGAGGCAGATACGCAGTATTTT
CASSAGLAGAEADTQYF
>TRBV27|TRBD1|TRBJ2-7|-
TGTGCCAGCCGGGACAGGGCCCCCTACGAGCAGTACTTC
CASRDRAPYEQYF
>TRBV2|TRBD2|TRBJ2-1|-
TGTGCCAAGAGGGCTAGCGGGAAGGCACACAATGAGCAGTTCTTC
CAKRASGKAHNEQFF
>TRBV5-1|TRBD1|TRBJ1-4|-
TGCGCCAGCAGCTATGGGACAGGGGGGAATGAAAAACTGTTTTTT
CASSYGTGGNEKLFF
>TRBV6-5|TRBD2|TRBJ2-2|-
TGTGCCAGCAGCCCTCTAGCGGGAGTACTCGGGGAGCTGTTTTTT
CASSPLAGVLGELFF
>TRBV5-1|TRBD2|TRBJ2-5|-
TGCGCCAGCAGCTTGGTACCTAGCGGGGAAGAGACCCAGTACTTC
CASSLVPSGEETQYF
>TRBV15|-|TRBJ2-1|-
TGTGCCACCAGCCGACGGGAGAACTCCTACAATGAGCAGTTCTTC
CATSRRENSYNEQFF
>TRBV5-5|TRBD1|TRBJ2-3|once
TGTGCCAGCGCTATGCAGGGGGCTTATGATACGCAGTATTTT
CASAMQGAYDTQYF
>TRBV29-1|TRBD1|TRBJ2-1|-
TGCAGCGTTGTGGGACAGGACAATGAGCAGTTCTTC
CSVVGQDNEQFF
>TRBV28|-|TRBJ1-5|-
TGTGCCAGCTCGGACAGTCATCAGCCCCAGCATTTT
CASSDSHQPQHF
>TRBV5-4|TRBD1|TRBJ2-1|-
TGTGCCAGCAGCTTAACGGGACAGGGGAAAAATGAGCAGTTCTTC
CASSLTGQGKNEQFF
>TRBV18|-|TRBJ2-7|-
TGTGCCAGCTCACCGCTCGCAGGGTATCAAGGCTCCTACGAGCAGTACTTC
CASSPLAGYQGSYEQYF
>TRBV28|-|TRBJ1-2|-
TGTGCCAGCAGTTTCCCGGGTAACAAGTTGCGGGGCTACACCTTC
CASSFPGNKLRGYTF
>TRBV13|-|TRBJ2-1|-
TGTGCCAGCAGCCCGACTGTAGACGGTGAGCAGTTCTTC
CASSPTVDGEQFF
>TRBV5-1|TRBD1|TRBJ2-7|-
TGCGCCAGCAGCTTACACCCGGGACAGGGAGACGAGCAGTACTTC
CASSLHPGQGDEQYF
>TRBV19|-|TRBJ2-7|-
TGTGCCAGTAGTCCGACCGGGAGCTCCTACGAGCAGTACTTC
CASSPTGSSYEQYF
>TRBV27|TRBD2|TRBJ2-1|-
TGTGCCAGCAGTTCGGGACTAGCGGGAGCTCTCTACAATGAGCAGTTCTTC
CASSSGLAGALYNEQFF
>TRBV19|TRBD1|TRBJ2-1|-
TGTGCCAGTAGTACCCCCGGGACAGAGAACAATGAGCAGTTCTTC
CASSTPGTENNEQFF
>TRBV7-9|-|TRBJ1-4|-
TGTGCCAGCAGCCTCAGGACTAATGAAAAACTGTTTTTT
CASSLRTNEKLFF
>TRBV7-9|TRBD1|TRBJ1-1|-
TGTTCCAGCAGCTTAGGACAGGGGGCTTCTAGCACTGAAGCTTTCTTT
CSSSLGQGASSTEAFF
>TRBV5-4|-|TRBJ2-1|-
TGTGCCAGCAGCTTGGCCGGCGGTACGGGGGTTTTATTCTTC
CASSLAGGTGVLFF
>TRBV29-1|-|TRBJ2-5|-
TGCAGCGTTGATCCGGGTATAGTTGAGACCCAGTACTTC
CSVDPGIVETQYF
>TRBV18|TRBD1|TRBJ2-6|-
TGTGCCAGCTCACCACGACAGGGGGAGGCGGCGGGGGCCAACGTCCTGACTTTC
CASSPRQGEAAGANVLTF
>TRBV6-5|-|TRBJ1-1|few
TGTGCCAGCGGTCAGGGAACTGAAGCTTTCTTT
CASGQGTEAFF
>TRBV5-4|TRBD1|TRBJ2-3|once
TGTGCCAGCAGCGGACAGGGTTCCACAGATACGCAGTATTTT
CASSGQGSTDTQYF
>TRBV4-1|TRBD2|TRBJ2-2|-
TGCGCCAGCAGCCGCACTCCACTAGCGGGAGGATTCGGGGAGCTGTTTTTT
CASSRTPLAGGFGELFF
>TRBV15|-|TRBJ1-1|-
TGTGCCACCAGCAGAGTATGGGGGGACACTGAAGCTTTCTTT
CATSRVWGDTEAFF
>TRBV28|-|TRBJ2-7|-
TGTGCCAGCGACCGGGACTTTGGCGAGCAGTACTTC
CASDRDFGEQYF
>TRBV6-6|TRBD2|TRBJ2-3|-
TGTGCCAGCAGTTATATTAGCGGGGGGCGCACAGATACGCAGTATTTT
CASSYISGGRTDTQYF
>TRBV5-1|TRBD1|TRBJ2-7|-
TGCGCCAGCAGTCCCGGGACAGGGGTCTACGAGCAGTACTTC
CASSPGTGVYEQYF
>TRBV4-1|-|TRBJ2-7|-
TGCGCCAGCAGCCAAGAGTTAAGGAGCTCCTACGAGCAGTACTTC
CASSQELRSSYEQYF
>TRBV2|TRBD2|TRBJ2-7|-
TGTGCCAGCAGTGAATGGGGACTAGCGGGAGTAGACTCCTACGAGCAGTACTTC
CASSEWGLAGVDSYEQYF
>TRBV4-2|-|TRBJ2-3|once
TGTGCCAGCAGCCAAGATTACTTTGCGGGGAGCCTTTTGGATACGCAGTATTTT
CASSQDYFAGSLLDTQYF
>TRBV6-1|-|TRBJ2-5|-
TGTGCCAGCAGTTCCGGGGGAAGCGGAGAGACCCAGTACTTC
CASSSGGSGETQYF